This TCR beta chain was profiled in a study of shared clonotypes between healthy human individuals. General study points: An effect of sequencing depth on clonotype sharing among donors was expected.

This clone has only one observation. The antigen is unknown. Germline V lookup: CDR1 SGHRS, CDR2 YFSETQ. Trimming removed 5 bases from V and 2 bases from J, with 13 bases in between. The CDR3 is made up of 14 amino acids. Ten immunoSEQ deep assay plates were used by the authors to sequence unsorted PBMC DNA. Clones were sequenced by immunoSEQ multiplex PCR, and TCRdb holds only the in-frame ones, with some missing. Of 450,000 to 500,000 clones listed, around four fifths were seen once; the top ten hold about 12%. The gene calls are TRBV5-1 and TRBJ1-1, with D possibly being TRBD1 (5 bases). The sequence derives from a woman between 40 and 55 years old in good health. Some clones in this sample may be carry-over from other donors' samples. Sequenced input: PBMCs. The chain's CDR3 is CASRPRQGNTEAFF. Written as DNA, the CDR3 is TGCGCCAGCAGACCGAGGCAGGGTAACACTGAAGCTTTCTTT.